Sequencing of this T cell receptor beta chain was carried out in a study of Ad26.COV2.S vaccination and SARS-CoV-2 variants. Study summary: Doses of Ad26.COV2.S were injected into muscle once or twice, 56 days apart.

Trimming removed 1 base from V and 1 base from J; junction bases left unmatched: 6. The CDR3 consists of 18 residues. CDR1 LGHNT and CDR2 FRNRAP come from the germline V gene. As to treatment: some 19 received Ad26.COV2.S at low or high dose, single or two shots; five or six received placebo; per-sample allocation not given. Sampling took place 63 days after the first vaccine or placebo injection. Aged 18-55 years, donor was enrolled in Boston in the early 2020s. TCRdb's table, derived via immunoSEQ multiplex PCR, lists solely in-frame clones and lacks some. The sample has some 340,000 clones, roughly 86% seen once.

The chain couples TRBV12-5 to TRBJ1-5, with TRBD1 identical over 11 bases. The specimen was peripheral blood, collected in a trial of Ad26.COV2.S vaccine versus placebo. The receptor's source is a person aged 18-60 years who received the Ad26.COV2.S COVID-19 vaccine or a placebo. As DNA, the CDR3 is TGTGCTAGTGGTTTGGGGACAGGGGGCGTAAGAAGCAATCAGCCCCAGCATTTT. It encodes CASGLGTGGVRSNQPQHF.